This TCR beta chain was identified in a study of blood T cell repertoires in COVID-19. Study-level background: Samples of COVID-19 (acute and convalescent) were obtained from the United States, Italy and Spain.

In the study's own analysis: The authors estimated nucleated cell counts from reference gene primer amplification. The table came from immunoSEQ multiplex PCR; TCRdb's copy has only in-frame clones and leaves some out. For V, J and clone size, that table is used; D and trimming come from the DNA. The repertoire has 150,000 to 170,000 clones, about 85% of them found once; the top ten carry 0.63%. This clone was counted once. CDR1 is SGHTA and CDR2 is FQGTGA in the germline V gene. V lost 5 bases to trimming and J lost 5 bases; unmatched junction nucleotides: 8. The CDR3 consists of 17 residues. The sequencing sample was made of peripheral blood. This receptor was identified in a man in his sixties with COVID-19, enrolled during active disease. This chain links TRBV7-3 with TRBJ2-5; 16 bases align to TRBD2. The CDR3 is CASSPGTSGGARETQYF. CDR3 in DNA: TGTGCCAGCAGCCCCGGGACTAGCGGGGGGGCTCGGGAGACCCAGTACTTC. The full variable domain, its missing parts supplied by reference TRBV7-3 and TRBJ2-5, is GAGVSQTPSNKVTEKGKYVELRCDPISGHTALYWYRQSLGQGPEFLIYFQGTGAADDSGLPNDRFFAVRPEGSVSTLKIQRTERGDSAVYLCASSPGTSGGARETQYFGPGTRLLVL.